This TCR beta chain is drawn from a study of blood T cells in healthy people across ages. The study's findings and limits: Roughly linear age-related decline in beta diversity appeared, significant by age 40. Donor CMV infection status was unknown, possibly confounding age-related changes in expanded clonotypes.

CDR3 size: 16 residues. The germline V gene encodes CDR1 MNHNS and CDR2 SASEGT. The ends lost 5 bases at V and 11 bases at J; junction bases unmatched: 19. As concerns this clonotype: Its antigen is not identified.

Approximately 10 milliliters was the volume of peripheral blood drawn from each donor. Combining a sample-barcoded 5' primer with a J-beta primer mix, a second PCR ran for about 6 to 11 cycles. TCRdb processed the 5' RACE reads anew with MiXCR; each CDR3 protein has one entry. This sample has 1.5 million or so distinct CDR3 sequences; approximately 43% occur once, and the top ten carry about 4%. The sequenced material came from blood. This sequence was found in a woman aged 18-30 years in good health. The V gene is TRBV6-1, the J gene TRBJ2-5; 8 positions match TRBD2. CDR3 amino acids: CASSPRTSPNYEEQYF. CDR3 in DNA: TGTGCCAGCAGTCCCCGGACTAGCCCCAATTACGAGGAGCAGTACTTC.